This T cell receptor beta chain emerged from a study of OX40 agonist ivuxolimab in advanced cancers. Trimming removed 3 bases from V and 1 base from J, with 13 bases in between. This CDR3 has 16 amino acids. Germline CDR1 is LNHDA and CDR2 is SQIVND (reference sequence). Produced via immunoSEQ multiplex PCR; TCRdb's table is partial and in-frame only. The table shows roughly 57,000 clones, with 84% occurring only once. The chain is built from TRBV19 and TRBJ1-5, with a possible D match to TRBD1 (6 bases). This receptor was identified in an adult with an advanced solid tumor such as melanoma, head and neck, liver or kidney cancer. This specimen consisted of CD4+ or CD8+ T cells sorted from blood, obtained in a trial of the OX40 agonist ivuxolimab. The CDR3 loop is CASSMRAGTSNQPQHF. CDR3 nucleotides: TGTGCCAGTAGTATGAGGGCCGGGACAAGCAATCAGCCCCAGCATTTT.